This TCR beta chain stems from a study of T-cell memory formation after mild COVID-19. CDR1 is MNHEY, CDR2 SMNVEV, per germline (reference sequence). The CDR3 sequence is 14 residues long. Trimming removed 7 bases at V and 2 bases at J, with 14 bases between. Each CDR3 protein is one row after TCRdb ran MiXCR on the 5' RACE reads. The sample yields a few hundred thousand distinct CDR3 sequences, roughly an eighth seen once. V and J are TRBV27 and TRBJ2-5, with D possibly matching TRBD1 (6 bases). The clonotype originates from a man younger than 35 who had mild COVID-19 (a few samples of this study predate the infection). Cell type and time point are not known. The sequenced sample was PBMCs or a T cell subset sorted from them (not recorded which). In nucleotides, the CDR3 is TGTGCCAGCACCGGGACAAGAACACAAGAGACCCAGTACTTC. This sequence encodes CASTGTRTQETQYF.